These T cell receptor beta chains were read from a single sample in a study of T-cell memory formation after mild COVID-19. TCRdb fed the 5' RACE reads into MiXCR, producing one record per CDR3 protein. This sample yields hundreds of thousands of distinct CDR3 sequences, of which roughly 16% are seen a single time; roughly 25% belongs to the top ten. The specimen sequenced was PBMCs or a T cell subset sorted from them (not recorded which). Receptors were obtained from a young man who had mild COVID-19 (a few samples of this study predate the infection). Cell type and time point are not known. CDR3s include the opening cysteine and the closing phenylalanine or tryptophan.

v_gene	j_gene	CDR3aa
TRBV9	TRBJ2-1	CASSVGGESSYNEQFF
TRBV4-1	TRBJ1-6	CASSQAGLNNSPLHF
TRBV18	TRBJ2-3	CASSPWGRTDTQYF
TRBV4-1	TRBJ1-2	CASSQDYGQLYGYTF
TRBV12-3/TRBV12-4	TRBJ2-4	CASSLRGPAKNIQYF
TRBV6-5	TRBJ1-2	CASSWRGATGYTF
TRBV20-1	TRBJ2-2	CSARDPDYGNTGELFF
TRBV10-3	TRBJ2-1	CAISEASTGQEQFF
TRBV11-1	TRBJ2-5	CASSDFWRGDQETQYF
TRBV12-3/TRBV12-4	TRBJ2-1	CASSFLGTGQFF
TRBV5-1	TRBJ1-4	CASSLGTGGGEKLFF
TRBV4-3	TRBJ1-6	CASSQESQGNNSPLHF
TRBV14	TRBJ2-2	CASSQERWGNTGELFF
TRBV12-3/TRBV12-4	TRBJ2-2	CASSLAGGNTGELFF
TRBV7-6	TRBJ2-1	CASSPRTDYNEQFF
TRBV7-9	TRBJ2-1	CASRPGANEQFF
TRBV19	TRBJ2-6	CASSIGQGPSAGANVLTF
TRBV19	TRBJ2-7	CASSPRRGVSYEQYF
TRBV7-2	TRBJ1-3	CASSYRGGNTIYF
TRBV3-1	TRBJ2-3	CAGRSTDTQYF